This T cell receptor (beta chain) was documented in a study of blood T cell repertoires in COVID-19. Turning to the study itself: Material from acute and convalescent COVID-19 was sourced from the United States, Italy and Spain. PBMCs, B-cell-depleted T cells, or T cells were the source of the cDNA or gDNA that made up the material.

Patients from Seattle were sampled longitudinally, starting during active infection. Per the original data handling: Nucleated cell counts were estimated from reference gene primer amplification. The method was immunoSEQ multiplex PCR; TCRdb's version includes in-frame clones alone and lacks a portion of them. V, J and clone size were drawn from that table, and D and trimming were deduced from the DNA. This sample has approximately 400,000 clones; approximately 90% occur once, and the top ten carry over 9.5%. This CDR3 contains 15 residues. J gave up 2 bases and V 4 bases, and 4 bases lay outside the gene matches. The germline CDR1 and CDR2 sequences are SGDLS and YYNGEE.

Sequencing used peripheral blood. This sequence was found in a woman in her 50s with COVID-19, enrolled during active disease. This rearrangement joins TRBV9 to TRBJ2-2, with 8 positions matching TRBD2. CDR3: CASSFSGDNTGELFF. The CDR3 DNA reads as TGTGCCAGCAGCTTTAGCGGGGACAACACCGGGGAGCTGTTTTTT.